A single sample is the source of the 14 T cell receptor beta chains below, sequenced in a study of blood T cell repertoires in COVID-19. Profiled with immunoSEQ multiplex PCR; TCRdb holds only in-frame clones, not every one. This table has some 290,000 clones, almost 90% appearing once. Sequenced input: peripheral blood. These receptors were collected from a woman in her twenties or thirties with COVID-19, enrolled during active disease.

The J gene is TRBJ2-2, the V gene TRBV6-5; D not certain. The germline CDR1 and CDR2 sequences are MNHEY and SVGAGI. The CDR3 runs 15 residues. Deletions cut 6 bases from V and 0 bases from J, with 11 bases between. DNA for the CDR3: TGTGCCAGCAGGACTCCGTCTTCGAACACCGGGGAGCTGTTTTTT. Protein sequence: CASRTPSSNTGELFF.

The chain combines TRBV28 with TRBJ1-1; TRBD1 matches 7 bases. The V gene end was trimmed by 5 bases and the J gene end by 1 base; junction bases not matched to a gene: 4. There are 14 residues in the CDR3. In germline, CDR1 is MDHEN, CDR2 SYDVKM. The CDR3 spells CASSVGTANTEAFF. CDR3 DNA: TGTGCCAGCAGTGTCGGGACAGCGAACACTGAAGCTTTCTTT.

This CDR3 reads CASSFSREPYEQYF. DNA for the CDR3: TGTGCCAGCAGTTTCTCCCGGGAACCCTACGAGCAGTACTTC. The J gene is TRBJ2-7, the V gene TRBV28, with D possibly being TRBD2 (5 bases). Trimming stripped 3 bases from V and 2 bases from J, with 11 bases between. The CDR3 spans 14 residues. CDR1 is MDHEN and CDR2 is SYDVKM in the germline V gene.

The rearrangement joins TRBV27 to TRBJ2-7; possible D gene TRBD1, 6 bases. Trimming pared 3 bases from V and 1 base from J, leaving 13 bases between. This CDR3 is built from 15 residues. Germline values: CDR1 MNHEY, CDR2 SMNVEV (reference sequence). The CDR3 reads CASSFRRGGSYEQYF. The CDR3 coding sequence is TGTGCCAGCAGTTTCCGCAGGGGCGGTTCCTACGAGCAGTACTTC.

This rearrangement joins TRBV30 to TRBJ1-2, with TRBD1 matching over 7 bases. CDR1 GTSNPN and CDR2 SVGIG come from the germline V gene (reference sequence). The CDR3 totals 11 residues. CDR3 nucleotides: TGTAGAGGGGGCGATAACTATGGCTACACCTTC. Its protein is CRGGDNYGYTF.

The genes are TRBV24-1 and TRBJ2-3; D gene ambiguous. V lost 0 bases, J lost 1 base, and 7 bases lay in between. Germline CDR1 KGHDR, CDR2 SFDVKD. The CDR3 consists of 15 residues. The CDR3 loop reads CATSDLRSGTDTQYF. The CDR3 DNA reads TGTGCCACCAGTGATTTGCGGAGCGGCACAGATACGCAGTATTTT.

This chain's CDR3 is CTSSSRTSAQETQYF. The CDR3 DNA follows: TGCACCAGCAGCTCAAGAACTAGCGCCCAAGAGACCCAGTACTTC. V usage is TRBV1 and J usage is TRBJ2-5; no DNA check was done on the table's D call, TRBD2. TRBV1 is given as a pseudogene. The CDR3 consists of 15 residues.

V and J are TRBV2 and TRBJ1-5; D might be TRBD1 (5 bases). CDR1 SNHLY and CDR2 FYNNEI come from the germline V gene. CDR3 length equals 14 residues. V lost 5 bases to trimming and J lost 3 bases, with 11 bases between them. The CDR3 loop is CASSRQRYNQPQHF. The CDR3 nucleotides read TGTGCCAGCAGTAGACAGCGCTACAATCAGCCCCAGCATTTT.

This chain links TRBV29-1 with TRBJ2-5; D perhaps matches TRBD2 (6 bases). CDR1 and CDR2 from the germline V gene are SQVTM and ANQGSEA. The CDR3 loop spans 15 amino acids. V was pared by 3 bases and J by 1 base, with 15 bases between. The CDR3 DNA reads as TGCAGCGTTGAGGTCGGGGAGGTGTCCCAAGAGACCCAGTACTTC. It yields the protein CSVEVGEVSQETQYF.

This sequence joins TRBV2 and TRBJ2-1; 7 bases align to TRBD2. The CDR3 is made up of 12 amino acids. The germline CDR1 and CDR2 sequences are SNHLY and FYNNEI. The V gene end was trimmed by 7 bases and the J gene end by 6 bases; junction bases not matched to a gene: 3. This chain's CDR3 is CASNSGINEQFF. DNA for the CDR3: TGTGCCAGCAACAGCGGGATCAATGAGCAGTTCTTC.

There are a few counts of this clone. This chain connects TRBV7-8 to TRBJ2-2; D is unclear. Between the trimmed V and J ends, which lost 0 bases and 7 bases, there was a span of 12 bases. The CDR3 is 15 amino acids. Germline CDR1 SGHVS, CDR2 FQNEAQ. CDR3 sequence: CASSLALSFVGELFF. The CDR3 coding sequence is TGTGCCAGCAGCTTAGCGCTCAGTTTCGTCGGGGAGCTGTTTTTT.

The chain has TRBV5-1 and TRBJ1-2; TRBD1 might be the D (5 bases). CDR1 and CDR2 from the germline V gene are SGHRS and YFSETQ. Trimming cost V 3 bases and J 3 bases, with 12 bases left between them. The CDR3 consists of 14 residues. CDR3 bases: TGCGCCAGCAGCTATAGCAGGGATTACTATGGCTACACCTTC. Protein product: CASSYSRDYYGYTF. The full variable domain, completed using reference TRBV5-1 and TRBJ1-2, is KAGVTQTPRYLIKTRGQQVTLSCSPISGHRSVSWYQQTPGQGLQFLFEYFSETQRNKGNFPGRFSGRQFSNSRSEMNVSTLELGDSALYLCASSYSRDYYGYTFGSGTRLTVV.

This clone was observed a few times. V is TRBV5-6 and J is TRBJ1-3, with no clear D. V gave up 0 bases and J gave up 4 bases, with 8 bases separating them. The CDR3 runs 14 residues. Germline V lookup: CDR1 SGHDT, CDR2 YYEEEE. The CDR3 DNA reads as TGTGCCAGCAGCTTGGGTGGCATGGGAAACACCATATATTTT. Translating it yields CASSLGGMGNTIYF.

The rearrangement links TRBV27 to TRBJ2-7; weak D call: TRBD2 (5 bases). V lost 10 bases, J lost 0 bases, and 10 bases lay in between. Germline CDR1 MNHEY, CDR2 SMNVEV (reference sequence). This CDR3 is 12 amino acids long. This CDR3 is CATRDYSYEQYF. Written as DNA, the CDR3 is TGTGCCACCCGCGACTACTCCTACGAGCAGTACTTC.